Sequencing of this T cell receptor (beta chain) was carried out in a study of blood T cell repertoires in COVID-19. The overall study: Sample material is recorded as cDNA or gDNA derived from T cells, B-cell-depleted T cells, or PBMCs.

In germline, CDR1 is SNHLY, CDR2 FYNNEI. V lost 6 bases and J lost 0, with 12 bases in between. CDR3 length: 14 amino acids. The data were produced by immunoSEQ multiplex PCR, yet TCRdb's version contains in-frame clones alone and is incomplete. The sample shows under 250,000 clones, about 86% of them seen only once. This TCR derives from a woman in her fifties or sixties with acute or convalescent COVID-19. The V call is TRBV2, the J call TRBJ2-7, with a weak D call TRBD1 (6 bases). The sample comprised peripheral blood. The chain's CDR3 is CASRQQGPSYEQYF. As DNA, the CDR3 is TGTGCCAGCAGGCAACAGGGCCCCTCCTACGAGCAGTACTTC.